This T cell receptor (beta chain) was sequenced in a study of T cells in tuberculosis. In the case of this clone: Its antigen is as yet unknown.

TCRdb keeps only in-frame clones here, not all; method: immunoSEQ multiplex PCR. The sample comprises 20,000 to 25,000 clones, about 92% of which are singletons, and around a sixth rests with the top ten. Germline CDR1 and CDR2: SGHRS and YFSETQ. The CDR3 is 14 residues long. V was trimmed by 0 bases and J by 2 bases, leaving 9 bases between them. Study-wide results and limits: Shorter CDR3-alpha in active tuberculosis partly drove smaller distances.

This chain links TRBV5-1 with TRBJ2-7, with D maybe TRBD2 (6 bases). Sequencing was carried out using PBMCs. This receptor was identified in a donor between 10 and 29 years old with latent tuberculosis or without tuberculosis infection. Some clones in this sample may be carry-over from other donors' samples. This CDR3 reads CASSLVAGTYEQYF. CDR3 DNA sequence: TGCGCCAGCAGCTTGGTCGCGGGAACCTACGAGCAGTACTTC. Full variable domain (remainder filled in from reference TRBV5-1 and TRBJ2-7): KAGVTQTPRYLIKTRGQQVTLSCSPISGHRSVSWYQQTPGQGLQFLFEYFSETQRNKGNFPGRFSGRQFSNSRSEMNVSTLELGDSALYLCASSLVAGTYEQYFGPGTRLTVT.